The 5 T cell receptor beta chains below were found in one sample sequenced in a study of blood T cell repertoires in COVID-19. TCRdb keeps only in-frame clones here, not all; method: immunoSEQ multiplex PCR. The table records tens of thousands of clones, 84% of them present only once. The specimen sequenced was peripheral blood. The receptors originated from a human donor in a cohort sampled during active COVID-19.

The rearrangement links TRBV18 to TRBJ1-5; TRBD1 is a possible D gene (5 bases). This CDR3 region has 14 residues. The germline V and J ends were trimmed by 3 bases and 3 bases, with 9 bases remaining between them. Germline assignment: CDR1 KGHSH and CDR2 LQKENI. CDR3 sequence (DNA): TGTGCCAGCTCACCGGCAGGGAACAATCAGCCCCAGCATTTT. Translated: CASSPAGNNQPQHF.

This clone has only a few counts. The genes are TRBV5-6 and TRBJ2-3; 9 bases fit TRBD1. The CDR3 length is 16 residues. J was trimmed by 5 bases and V by 1 base; bases with no gene match: 8. Germline-derived CDR1 and CDR2 are SGHDT and YYEEEE. For the CDR3, the DNA is TGTGCCAGCAGCTTGTATGGGGGACAGGGCCAAGATACGCAGTATTTT. It specifies CASSLYGGQGQDTQYF.

The chain links TRBV4-1 to TRBJ2-3, with D perhaps TRBD2 (6 bases). V was trimmed by 3 bases and J by 0 bases, leaving 10 bases between them. Looked up from germline, CDR1 is MGHRA and CDR2 is YSYEKL. The CDR3 has 15 amino acids. The CDR3 here is CASSQGTLSTDTQYF. The DNA for the CDR3 is TGCGCCAGCAGCCAGGGGACTTTGAGCACAGATACGCAGTATTTT.

The CDR3 loop reads CASSPHRDRYTEAFF. DNA of the CDR3: TGTGCCAGCAGCCCCCACAGGGATCGATACACTGAAGCTTTCTTT. The chain has TRBV11-1 and TRBJ1-1; D perhaps matches TRBD1 (6 bases). CDR1 is SGHAT and CDR2 is FQDESV in the germline V gene (reference sequence). The CDR3 contains 15 residues. Deletions cut 5 bases from V and 3 bases from J, with 16 bases between.

The V gene is TRBV6-5, the J gene TRBJ2-1; TRBD2 matches 7 bases. The CDR3 consists of 13 residues. In germline, CDR1 is MNHEY, CDR2 SVGAGI. V was clipped by 10 bases and J by 10 bases; unmatched bases: 13. Here the CDR3 DNA reads TGTGCCACCACGGGGCTGACTAGCCGGGAGCAGTTCTTC. Amino acids: CATTGLTSREQFF.